This T cell receptor (beta chain) was obtained from a study of cytomegalovirus exposure and HLA in healthy donors (dated by TCRdb to the late 2010s). About the study as a whole: An earlier analysis of roughly 610 of the donors reported about 260 Gb of sequence data and 95 million to 140 million unique TCR beta sequences obtained from about 170 million T cells. An early release covering roughly 600 HLA-typed donors comprised about 300 gigabases of sequencing data and roughly 85 million unique TCR sequences. Among the approximately 400 genotyped donors, approximately 76% belonged to the genetic ancestry cluster associated with self-reported Caucasian donors. The study aimed to test whether signatures of past pathogen exposure could be identified by cataloging public T cell receptors. The study profiled the T cell repertoires of hundreds of subjects by immunosequencing and related them to cytomegalovirus serostatus. In addition to the first cohort of around 670 subjects, a separate validation cohort of 120 different subjects was used. High-throughput TCR immunosequencing, statistical association of individual TCRs with disease status, and machine learning were combined to predict cytomegalovirus infection status. In a later analysis, previously published TCR beta repertoires from some 640 donors were re-analyzed and high-resolution HLA genotyping was added so that TCR occurrence patterns could be studied. In the later analysis, no new phenotypic data were used to find candidate immune exposures; instead, reliance was placed on TCR beta sequences and their occurrence across donors. An earlier analysis of around 580 of the donors used high-throughput TCR beta sequencing to judge whether each TCR beta V gene segment behaved as functional or pseudogenic. Alongside the repertoire data, information on donor age, sex, ethnicity and CMV serostatus was compiled. A later genetic analysis used genome-wide SNP genotypes for 398 of the 666 donors, treating that subset as a discovery cohort. Every discovery cohort repertoire had been produced on one sequencing platform. Class I and class II HLA loci were covered by the typing at four-digit resolution. The number of typed donors differed by locus: about 629-640 for A, B, C, DRB1 and DQB1; approximately 520 for DQA1; around 610 for DPA1; and 400 to 480 for DPB1. Several DR-DQ haplotypes were treated as single units for association and clustering because of strong linkage in the cohort. Among some 400 genotyped donors of the cohort, an average of roughly 230,000 unique TCR beta nucleotide sequences was sequenced per donor, of which about 18% were non-productive. Results and caveats for the whole study, not just this receptor: Seventeen rarely observed V segments, including chromosome 9 orphons, were excluded from the earlier analysis of about 610 of the donors because counts were too low. The authors suggested that the approach could potentially be generalized to other disease states and immunological phenotypes. In vitro tests confirmed that a few of the cytomegalovirus-associated TCR beta chains recognize cytomegalovirus antigens. According to a later analysis, parvovirus B19, influenza, CMV and Epstein-Barr virus appeared linked to several top co-occurrence clusters. Some IMGT-functional V segments, including TRBV6-2 and TRBV6-3, could not be distinguished by the 87-base-pair reads and were therefore excluded. A later genetic analysis reported fewer N-insertions in productive TCRs among donors in an Asian-associated ancestry cluster than the roughly 720-donor mean. Cytomegalovirus status was reported to be diagnosed by the classifier with high specificity and sensitivity in both the original and validation cohorts. Assigning TCR associations to individual alleles was difficult when HLA alleles, especially DR and DQ, strongly co-occurred. CMV serostatus was the only immune exposure information available for the cohort. The study gave a list of roughly 150 TCR beta chains associated with cytomegalovirus. In a later analysis, the rate of TCR association differed among HLA loci, with DRB1 alleles having the most associated TCRs and HLA-C alleles having the fewest. The presence/absence analyses assumed that sequencing depth was roughly uniform across donors, and that assumption may not be true. Linkage disequilibrium might explain the correlated functional status among segregating V segments, but an unknown experimental factor could not be excluded. A further reported finding was that TCR beta sequences accurately predicted the HLA-A and HLA-B alleles for most subjects in the first cohort. A group of highly shared sequence variants was considered likely to be a technical artifact of the sequencing pipeline. In an earlier analysis of more than 500 of the donors, most TCR beta V segments appeared in productive rearrangements about 90% or about 30% of the time, broadly matching IMGT annotations. At a false discovery rate of 0.05, a later analysis linked around 17,000 TCR beta sequences to specific HLA alleles. This cohort had only TCR beta chains sequenced, and the lack of alpha or paired-chain data limited which features could be detected. Most TCR sequences were seen in very few donors, while some public TCRs were found in many individuals. In a later analysis, HLA-associated TCR beta chains showed more clonal expansion and lower generation probabilities than non-associated chains that were equally common. Most CMV-associated TCR beta chains appeared to be HLA-restricted in a later analysis, and the HLA associations seemed to be driven largely by CMV exposure. Because HLA typing was missing for some donors at each locus, association tests included only the typed subset. An association between a missense DCLRE1C variant and V-gene and J-gene trimming of TCR beta chains was found in a later genetic analysis and replicated in an independent cohort.

The CDR3 goes from the cysteine to the phenylalanine over 19 residues. Kept here is only the CDR3 DNA, which spans 57 bases and is read in frame from base 1. According to the germline V gene, CDR1 reads SGHRS and CDR2 reads YFSETQ. The trim is 4 bases for V and 2 bases for J, with a gap of 24 bases between the germline ends. The method behind the library was the immunoSEQ multiplex PCR assay. For the multiplex PCR, a mixture combining 60 forward primers for TCR Vbeta segments and 13 reverse primers for TCR Jbeta segments was used. The CDR3 region of rearranged TCR beta genes was amplified from genomic DNA with a multiplex PCR assay. On the Illumina HiSeq System, the amplified TCR beta libraries were sequenced as 87-base-pair reads. The published analysis was carried out like this. In a later analysis, roughly 80 million unique TCR beta chains were counted across the 500 to 700 repertoires, and approximately 11 million of these chains were shared by at least two donors. Raw reads were error-corrected and collapsed into unique sequences with a nearest-neighbor algorithm that merged closely related sequences to remove PCR and sequencing errors. To assign V, D and J gene segments, CDR3 sequences were aligned to IMGT reference sequences. Each retained sequence needed at least a six-nucleotide match to both a V gene segment and a J gene segment. Rearrangements were called productive when the CDR3 lacked stop codons and stayed in frame with V and J; all others were non-productive. CDR3 was defined according to IMGT convention as the region running from the second conserved V-encoded cysteine to the conserved J-encoded phenylalanine. In an earlier analysis of just under 600 of the donors, sequences lacking an unambiguous match to a single V gene segment were excluded. In an earlier analysis of almost 600 of the donors, a V segment was called functional when productive rearrangements were above 56.7%, and segregating when the standard deviation between donors exceeded 5%. A statistical classification framework was built to diagnose cytomegalovirus status from the catalog of TCR beta chain sequences. In a later analysis, V and J genes were assigned by comparing TCR nucleotide sequences against IMGT/GENE-DB human TR gene sequences. A later analysis assigned CDR3 sequences and most-parsimonious VDJ recombination scenarios with the TCRdist pipeline. In a later analysis, each TCR beta chain was defined by its CDR3 amino acid sequence together with its V-gene family, and reads without a unique V-gene family were excluded. A later analysis removed 600 or so highly shared, low-generation-probability nucleotide sequences to deal with suspected cross-contamination and a sequencing artifact. For each public chain, a later analysis derived a clonal expansion index from normalized ranks of inferred template counts within each repertoire. A later analysis computed generation probabilities with a VDJ recombination model fitted to out-of-frame rearrangements, and checked the results against IGoR. A later analysis scored TCR-TCR, TCR-HLA and TCR-CMV co-occurrence with hypergeometric tests, applying a repertoire-size bias correction to TCR pairs. To estimate false discovery rates, a later analysis permuted the HLA or CMV assignments 20 times. In a later analysis, co-occurring TCRs were grouped with DBSCAN, and TCRdist sequence similarity was added when clustering was performed within HLA-allele-positive subsets. Repertoires with fewer than 30,000 or more than 120,000 public chains, plus five repertoires with anomalous nucleotide sharing, were excluded from co-occurrence clustering. Entries here come from immuneACCESS through TCRdb and include only in-frame sequences with V and J called. Some clones fail to appear in such tables; in the studies checked, an unresolved V gene covers under half of the shortfall, and the cause of the remainder is unknown. That table furnishes V, J and clone size, whereas the DNA furnished D and trimming. This sample has about 62,000 clones in its table, and under 80% of those were observed once. The ten largest clones add up to approximately 5% of the sample.

As for this clone: Its target antigen remains unknown. Base qualities are missing; no much larger clone stands one base away.

In total, approximately 700 healthy bone marrow donors made up the cohort. At the time of sampling, every cohort member was nominally healthy, though immune exposures that went unrecorded were likely present. The donor was CMV seronegative and belonged to the group of 352 seronegative cohort members. A peripheral blood sample was collected from each donor, and TCR beta sequencing was performed on peripheral blood mononuclear cells. Genomic DNA was extracted from the blood cell samples with the Qiagen DNeasy Blood Extraction Kit. The rearranged chain carries TRBV5-1 and TRBJ1-4; TRBD1 could be the D gene, as 6 bases match. The source is a woman aged 30 to 39 in good health and CMV-seronegative. The sequenced material came from PBMCs. Read as DNA, the sequence is TGCGCCAGCAGCCCCGAATCGGAAGGGGGATGGGGGACTAATGAAAAACTGTTTTTT. The resulting protein is CASSPESEGGWGTNEKLFF.